What follows describes a single T cell receptor beta chain. Its matching antigen is unknown. TCRdb keeps only in-frame clones here, not all; method: immunoSEQ multiplex PCR. The sample contains 92,000 or so clones, about 90% of which appear only once. This entry comes from a study of T cell responses to AZD1222 COVID-19 vaccine. Overall study results and limits: In all cases, repertoires were sampled only after the peak T cell response. Across the whole spike, CD4 TCRs peaked at regions 160-218 and 743-854. Recipients of two AZD1222 doses showed rising Spike-specific TCR breadth and depth.

The CDR3 covers 14 residues. The ends lost 5 bases at V and 11 bases at J; junction bases unmatched: 11. Germline V gene sequence: CDR1 LNHNV, CDR2 YYDKDF (reference sequence). The sequence was obtained from an adult in good health. This sample comprised peripheral blood, obtained on day 0 of AZD1222 vaccination. The rearrangement uses TRBV15 and TRBJ1-1, with TRBD1 matching 10 bases. In DNA, the CDR3 is TGTGCCACCAGCCTCGGGGGACAGGGGATCGGCGCTTTCTTT. Its translation is CATSLGGQGIGAFF.